The T cell receptor (beta chain) described here comes from a study of T cell responses to AZD1222 COVID-19 vaccine. Whole-study findings and limits: Spike was spanned by vaccine-associated CD4 TCRs, with dominance at 160-218 and 743-854. Sampled repertoires all dated from after the peak T cell response. Increases in Spike-specific TCR breadth and depth were seen after two AZD1222 doses.

Repertoires were generated with immunoSEQ multiplex PCR, while TCRdb's copy carries only in-frame clones and drops some. Of 130,000 to 150,000 clones in the sample, 88% are singletons; the top ten hold approximately 5.4%. In the case of this clone: Its target is unknown.

Germline lookup yields CDR1 MNHEY and CDR2 SVGAGI. V shed 2 bases, J shed 0 bases, and the junction held 0 bases outside the gene matches. The CDR3 spans 14 residues. This TCR came from an adult who received the MenACWY meningococcal vaccine as a control. J is TRBJ2-7 and V is TRBV6-5, with 8 positions matching TRBD1. Material: peripheral blood, obtained 28 days after the second dose of the MenACWY control vaccine. In DNA, the CDR3 is TGTGCCAGCAGTTACCAGGGGGCCTCCTACGAGCAGTACTTC. Translation: CASSYQGASYEQYF.